This TCR beta chain came from a study of blood T cell repertoires in COVID-19. Study details: Sources were T cells, B-cell-depleted T cells, or PBMCs; the material itself was cDNA or gDNA.

Authors' processing steps: Cell counts per sample came from amplifying reference gene primers. Clones were sequenced by immunoSEQ multiplex PCR, and TCRdb holds only the in-frame ones, with some missing. V and J calls and clone size are copied from that table; D and trimming were computed from the DNA. This sample has roughly 70,000 clones, with more than 70% found just once. V shed 4 bases and J shed 2 bases, with 9 bases lying between them. Looked up from germline, CDR1 is LGHNA and CDR2 is YNFKEQ. The CDR3 spans 15 residues. The receptor's source is a man in his 70s with acute or convalescent COVID-19. The sequencing input was peripheral blood. V gene TRBV4-2 combines with J gene TRBJ2-6, with D possibly matching TRBD2 (6 bases). The CDR3 bases are TGTGCCAGCAGCCCAGGAGGGGCTGGGGCCAACGTCCTGACTTTC. Amino acid sequence: CASSPGGAGANVLTF.